This T cell receptor beta chain was sequenced for a study of technical replicates of blood from several donors. This CDR3 is 15 amino acids long. Trimming left V 7 bases short and J 0 bases short, with 13 bases between. Germline V CDR1 and CDR2: ENHRY, SYGVKD. The data were produced by immunoSEQ multiplex PCR, yet TCRdb's version contains in-frame clones alone and is incomplete. The sample contains about 72,000 clones, more than 90% of which appear only once. This clonotype was obtained from a human donor in good health. The sequenced material came from T cells isolated from PBMCs. The rearrangement joins TRBV10-3 to TRBJ1-3; no clear D gene. For the CDR3, the DNA is TGTGCCATCACTCCCGTGGAGTACTCTGGAAACACCATATATTTT. Protein product: CAITPVEYSGNTIYF.